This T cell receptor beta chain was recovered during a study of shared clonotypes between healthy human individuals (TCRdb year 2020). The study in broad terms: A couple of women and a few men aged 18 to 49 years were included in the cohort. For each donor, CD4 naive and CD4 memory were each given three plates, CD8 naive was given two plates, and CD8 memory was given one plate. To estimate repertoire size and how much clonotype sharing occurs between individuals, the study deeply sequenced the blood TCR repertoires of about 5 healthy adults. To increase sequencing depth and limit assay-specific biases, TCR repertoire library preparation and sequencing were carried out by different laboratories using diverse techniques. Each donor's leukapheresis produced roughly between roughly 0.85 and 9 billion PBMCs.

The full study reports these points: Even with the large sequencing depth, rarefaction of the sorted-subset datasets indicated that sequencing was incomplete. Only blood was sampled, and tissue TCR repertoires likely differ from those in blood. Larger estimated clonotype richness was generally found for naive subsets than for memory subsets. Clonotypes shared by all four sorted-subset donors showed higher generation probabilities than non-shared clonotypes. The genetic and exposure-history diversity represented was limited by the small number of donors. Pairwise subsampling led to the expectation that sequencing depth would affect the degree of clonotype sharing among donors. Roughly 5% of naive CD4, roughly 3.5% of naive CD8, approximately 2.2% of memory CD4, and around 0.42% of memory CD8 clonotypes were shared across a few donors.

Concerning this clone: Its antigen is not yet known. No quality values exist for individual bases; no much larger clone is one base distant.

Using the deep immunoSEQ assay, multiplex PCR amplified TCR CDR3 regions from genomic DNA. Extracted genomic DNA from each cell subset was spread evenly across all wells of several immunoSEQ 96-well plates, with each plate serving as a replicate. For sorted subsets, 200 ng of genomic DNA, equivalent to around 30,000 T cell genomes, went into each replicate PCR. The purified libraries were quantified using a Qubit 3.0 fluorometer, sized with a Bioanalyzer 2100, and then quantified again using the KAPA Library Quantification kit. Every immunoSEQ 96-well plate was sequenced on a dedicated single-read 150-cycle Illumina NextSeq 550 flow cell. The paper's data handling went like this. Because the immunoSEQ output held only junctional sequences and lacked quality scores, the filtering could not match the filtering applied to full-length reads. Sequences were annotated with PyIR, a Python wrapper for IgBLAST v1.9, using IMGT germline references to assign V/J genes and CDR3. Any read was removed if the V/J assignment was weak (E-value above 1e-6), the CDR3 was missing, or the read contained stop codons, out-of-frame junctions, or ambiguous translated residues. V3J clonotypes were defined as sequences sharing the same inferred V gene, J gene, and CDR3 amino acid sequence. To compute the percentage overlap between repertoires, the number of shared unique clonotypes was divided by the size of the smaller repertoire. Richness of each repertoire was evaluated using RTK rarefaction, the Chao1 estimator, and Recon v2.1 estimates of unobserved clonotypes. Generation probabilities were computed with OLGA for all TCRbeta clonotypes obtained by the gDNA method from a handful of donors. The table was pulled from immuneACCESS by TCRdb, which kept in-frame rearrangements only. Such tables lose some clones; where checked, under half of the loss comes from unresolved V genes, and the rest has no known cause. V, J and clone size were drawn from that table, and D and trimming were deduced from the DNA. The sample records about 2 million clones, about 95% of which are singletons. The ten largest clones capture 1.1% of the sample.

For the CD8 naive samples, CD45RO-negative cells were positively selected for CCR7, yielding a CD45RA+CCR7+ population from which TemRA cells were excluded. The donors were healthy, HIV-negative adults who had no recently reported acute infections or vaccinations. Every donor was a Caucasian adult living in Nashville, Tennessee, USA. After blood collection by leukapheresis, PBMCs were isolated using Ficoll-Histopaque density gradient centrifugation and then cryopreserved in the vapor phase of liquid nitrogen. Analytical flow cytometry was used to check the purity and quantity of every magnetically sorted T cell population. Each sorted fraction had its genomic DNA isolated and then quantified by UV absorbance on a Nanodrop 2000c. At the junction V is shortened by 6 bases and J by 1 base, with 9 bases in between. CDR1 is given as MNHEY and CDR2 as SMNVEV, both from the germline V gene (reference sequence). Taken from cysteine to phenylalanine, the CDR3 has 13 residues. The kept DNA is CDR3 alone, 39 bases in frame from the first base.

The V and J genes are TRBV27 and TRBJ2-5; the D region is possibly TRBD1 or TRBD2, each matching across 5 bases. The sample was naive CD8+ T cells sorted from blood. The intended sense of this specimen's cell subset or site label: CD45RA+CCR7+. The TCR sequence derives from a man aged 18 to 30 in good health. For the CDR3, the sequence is CASRGTFQETQYF. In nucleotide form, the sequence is TGTGCCAGCAGAGGGACCTTCCAAGAGACCCAGTACTTC.